This T cell receptor (beta chain) was found in a study of T cells in Graves' hyperthyroidism and ophthalmopathy. CDR1 and CDR2 from the germline V gene are SGHRS and YFSETQ. Trimming pared 1 base from V and 2 bases from J, leaving 13 bases between. The CDR3 length is 15 residues. The CDR3 regions of TCR beta were amplified from RNA transcripts. HTBI primers drove first-round RT-PCR of the TCR CDR3. From the multiplex PCR reads, TCRdb called clonotypes with MiXCR, one entry per CDR3 protein. The sample lists 140,000 or so distinct CDR3 sequences, 22% occurring once. Study results and caveats: Ophthalmopathy, as predicted by the model, came a median approximately 6.5 months after the prediction.

This clonotype was seen repeatedly, ten times or more. Its antigen is not known. This sequence joins TRBV5-1 and TRBJ2-7, with D hard to call. Material: blood. This clonotype originated in a woman aged 45-65 years with Graves' hyperthyroidism that later progressed to Graves' ophthalmopathy. The CDR3 is CASSLSGQEPYEQYF. The CDR3 nucleotides are TGCGCCAGCAGCTTGTCAGGTCAGGAACCCTACGAGCAGTACTTC.